This is a list of T cell receptor beta chains from one sample in a study of T cells in localized non-small cell lung cancer. The table came from immunoSEQ multiplex PCR; TCRdb's copy has only in-frame clones and leaves some out. The profile shows about 33,000 clones, around three quarters of them singletons. The sample here was peripheral blood, taken before any cancer treatment. All receptors derive from a male donor older than 55 with stage III squamous cell lung carcinoma. The CDR3 runs from the conserved cysteine through the conserved F or W. Fields, in order: V gene, D gene, J gene, clone size, CDR3 DNA, CDR3 protein. D genes are given only for firm matches. Expanded clones are given a class, and other clones once, few, many or no size at all.

v_gene: TRBV6-6; d_gene: -; j_gene: TRBJ2-5; abundance: -; CDR3nt: TGTGCCAGCTCCCGGGACCAAGAGACCCAGTACTTC; CDR3aa: CASSRDQETQYF
v_gene: TRBV10-3; d_gene: -; j_gene: TRBJ1-1; abundance: -; CDR3nt: TGTGCCATCGAGAAGGAACAGGGAAAAACTGAAGCTTTCTTT; CDR3aa: CAIEKEQGKTEAFF
v_gene: TRBV5-1; d_gene: TRBD1; j_gene: TRBJ1-1; abundance: -; CDR3nt: TGCGCCAGCAGCTTGCAGGGGGCGGACACTGAAGCTTTCTTT; CDR3aa: CASSLQGADTEAFF
v_gene: TRBV29-1; d_gene: -; j_gene: TRBJ2-3; abundance: -; CDR3nt: TGCAGCGTTCCCTGGGCTAGCACAGATACGCAGTATTTT; CDR3aa: CSVPWASTDTQYF
v_gene: TRBV28; d_gene: TRBD1; j_gene: TRBJ1-1; abundance: -; CDR3nt: TGTGCCAGCAGAGGGGGCGGATTGAACACTGAAGCTTTCTTT; CDR3aa: CASRGGGLNTEAFF
v_gene: TRBV29-1; d_gene: -; j_gene: TRBJ2-2; abundance: -; CDR3nt: TGCAGCGTTAATTGGAACGAGAACACCGGGGAGCTGTTTTTT; CDR3aa: CSVNWNENTGELFF
v_gene: TRBV18; d_gene: -; j_gene: TRBJ1-1; abundance: few; CDR3nt: TGTGCCAGCTCACGAGCAGGGAACACTGAAGCTTTCTTT; CDR3aa: CASSRAGNTEAFF
v_gene: TRBV19; d_gene: -; j_gene: TRBJ2-7; abundance: -; CDR3nt: TGTGCCAGCCGACTCAGGGGTCAATCTTACTACGAGCAGTACTTC; CDR3aa: CASRLRGQSYYEQYF
v_gene: TRBV25-1; d_gene: -; j_gene: TRBJ1-3; abundance: -; CDR3nt: TGTGCCAGCAGTGGTGGTATGAGGTCTGGAAACACCATATATTTT; CDR3aa: CASSGGMRSGNTIYF
v_gene: TRBV5-1; d_gene: -; j_gene: TRBJ2-7; abundance: -; CDR3nt: TGTGCCAGCAGCTTGTATACCTACGAGCAGTACTTC; CDR3aa: CASSLYTYEQYF
v_gene: TRBV6-6; d_gene: TRBD1; j_gene: TRBJ2-7; abundance: -; CDR3nt: TGTGCCAGCAGCTTCGGGACAGGGGTCGAGCAGTACTTC; CDR3aa: CASSFGTGVEQYF
v_gene: TRBV5-4; d_gene: -; j_gene: TRBJ1-1; abundance: -; CDR3nt: TGTGCCAGCATGGGGCGACAGAACCAACGGGCTGAAGCTTTCTTT; CDR3aa: CASMGRQNQRAEAFF
v_gene: TRBV7-2; d_gene: -; j_gene: TRBJ1-5; abundance: -; CDR3nt: TGTGCCAGCAGCTTAGACAGGCAGGTTCAGCCCCAGCATTTT; CDR3aa: CASSLDRQVQPQHF
v_gene: TRBV5-6; d_gene: -; j_gene: TRBJ2-7; abundance: -; CDR3nt: TGTGCCAGCAGCTGGGGGGCCTCCTACGAGCAGTACTTC; CDR3aa: CASSWGASYEQYF
v_gene: TRBV6-5; d_gene: -; j_gene: TRBJ2-2; abundance: -; CDR3nt: TGTGCCAGCAGTTACGCCGGGGAGCTGTTTTTT; CDR3aa: CASSYAGELFF
v_gene: TRBV7-9; d_gene: TRBD1; j_gene: TRBJ1-3; abundance: -; CDR3nt: TGTGCCAGCAGCTCCGGGACAGGAGTCCTTACGAGCTCTGGAAACACCATATATTTT; CDR3aa: CASSSGTGVLTSSGNTIYF
v_gene: TRBV7-8; d_gene: TRBD2; j_gene: TRBJ2-5; abundance: -; CDR3nt: TGTGCCAGCAGCTTAGCGGGGGGGAGCGGTGGAGGGGAGACCCAGTACTTC; CDR3aa: CASSLAGGSGGGETQYF
v_gene: TRBV2; d_gene: -; j_gene: TRBJ1-1; abundance: -; CDR3nt: TGTGCCAGCGCCCGGGAGCTCGAGGCTTTCTTT; CDR3aa: CASARELEAFF
v_gene: TRBV7-2; d_gene: -; j_gene: TRBJ2-3; abundance: -; CDR3nt: TGTGCCAGCAGCCCCTCCGGGGCAGGGAATCCAGATACGCAGTATTTT; CDR3aa: CASSPSGAGNPDTQYF
v_gene: TRBV4-3; d_gene: TRBD2; j_gene: TRBJ2-2; abundance: -; CDR3nt: TGCGCCAGCAGCCAAGATCAAAGCGGGAGGGCGAACACCGGGGAGCTGTTTTTT; CDR3aa: CASSQDQSGRANTGELFF
v_gene: TRBV28; d_gene: TRBD1; j_gene: TRBJ1-4; abundance: -; CDR3nt: TGTGCCACCCAGGGGGCGAAAGAAAAACTGTTTTTT; CDR3aa: CATQGAKEKLFF
v_gene: TRBV5-6; d_gene: -; j_gene: TRBJ1-2; abundance: -; CDR3nt: TGTGCCAGCAGCTTGGAGCCCTATGGCTACACCTTC; CDR3aa: CASSLEPYGYTF
v_gene: TRBV7-2; d_gene: TRBD2; j_gene: TRBJ2-5; abundance: -; CDR3nt: TGTGCCAGCAGCCCGGGGACTAGTGGAGAGACCCAGTACTTC; CDR3aa: CASSPGTSGETQYF
v_gene: TRBV28; d_gene: -; j_gene: TRBJ2-4; abundance: few; CDR3nt: TGTGCCAGCAGAGATGGCGGCCCCCCCAGGGACATTCAGTACTTC; CDR3aa: CASRDGGPPRDIQYF
v_gene: TRBV7-8; d_gene: TRBD1; j_gene: TRBJ1-2; abundance: -; CDR3nt: TGTGCCAGCAACCCCCTCAGGGTAGACAGGGACTATGGCTACACCTTC; CDR3aa: CASNPLRVDRDYGYTF
v_gene: TRBV9; d_gene: -; j_gene: TRBJ2-7; abundance: few; CDR3nt: TGTGCCAGCAGCGTAGAGGCGGGTGGACTCTACGAGCAGTACTTC; CDR3aa: CASSVEAGGLYEQYF
v_gene: TRBV6-5; d_gene: -; j_gene: TRBJ2-7; abundance: -; CDR3nt: TGTGCCAGCAGGTCCGGGGACCTAAGGAGGGAGCAGTACTTC; CDR3aa: CASRSGDLRREQYF
v_gene: TRBV15; d_gene: -; j_gene: TRBJ1-2; abundance: -; CDR3nt: TGTGCCACCAGCAGCGGGGCGGGGGGTGGATTAGGGGTCTATGGCTACACCTTC; CDR3aa: CATSSGAGGGLGVYGYTF
v_gene: TRBV19; d_gene: TRBD1; j_gene: TRBJ2-5; abundance: -; CDR3nt: TGTGCCAGTAGTATCGAGGGGGCGAGTAAAGAGACCCAGTACTTC; CDR3aa: CASSIEGASKETQYF
v_gene: TRBV15; d_gene: -; j_gene: TRBJ1-3; abundance: -; CDR3nt: TGTGCCACCAGCACCTCGGCGGGTTCTGGAAACACCATATATTTT; CDR3aa: CATSTSAGSGNTIYF
v_gene: TRBV5-6; d_gene: -; j_gene: TRBJ1-5; abundance: -; CDR3nt: TGTGCCAGCAGCTTGGGGCCTACAAGCCGTCAGCCCCAGCATTTT; CDR3aa: CASSLGPTSRQPQHF
v_gene: TRBV5-3; d_gene: -; j_gene: TRBJ1-2; abundance: few; CDR3nt: TGCGCCAGCAGCCAAGAACTCCAAGGGCCTTATGGCTACACCTTC; CDR3aa: CASSQELQGPYGYTF
v_gene: TRBV7-8; d_gene: -; j_gene: TRBJ1-3; abundance: -; CDR3nt: TGTGCCAGCAGCTTAGGACTTGGAAACACCATATATTTT; CDR3aa: CASSLGLGNTIYF
v_gene: TRBV30; d_gene: TRBD1; j_gene: TRBJ1-3; abundance: once; CDR3nt: TGTGCCTGGTGGACAGGGGACTCTGGAAACACCATATATTTT; CDR3aa: CAWWTGDSGNTIYF
v_gene: TRBV6-1; d_gene: -; j_gene: TRBJ1-2; abundance: -; CDR3nt: TGTGCCAGCATGAACCTAGGGACCCGCAACTATGGCTACACCTTC; CDR3aa: CASMNLGTRNYGYTF
v_gene: TRBV29-1; d_gene: -; j_gene: TRBJ2-2; abundance: once; CDR3nt: TGCAGCGTTGAAGGAAGACAGGACGCGAACACCGGGGAGCTGTTTTTT; CDR3aa: CSVEGRQDANTGELFF
v_gene: TRBV10-3; d_gene: -; j_gene: TRBJ2-5; abundance: once; CDR3nt: TGTGCCATCAGCGTATCTGGAAACCCACAAGAGACCCAGTACTTC; CDR3aa: CAISVSGNPQETQYF
v_gene: TRBV7-2; d_gene: -; j_gene: TRBJ2-6; abundance: -; CDR3nt: TGTGCCAGCAGCCCTCGGATCGGGGGTCCCTCTGGGGCCAACGTCCTGACTTTC; CDR3aa: CASSPRIGGPSGANVLTF
v_gene: TRBV28; d_gene: TRBD2; j_gene: TRBJ2-1; abundance: -; CDR3nt: TGTGCCAGCAGTTCGACTAGCCCGGTTGTGAATGAGCAGTTCTTC; CDR3aa: CASSSTSPVVNEQFF
v_gene: TRBV25-1; d_gene: -; j_gene: TRBJ2-1; abundance: few; CDR3nt: TGTGCCACCAGGGGTTACAATGAGCAGTTCTTC; CDR3aa: CATRGYNEQFF
v_gene: TRBV5-1; d_gene: TRBD1; j_gene: TRBJ1-3; abundance: -; CDR3nt: TGCGCCAGCAGCCTGACAGGGGGCTCTGGAAACACCATATATTTT; CDR3aa: CASSLTGGSGNTIYF
v_gene: TRBV29-1; d_gene: -; j_gene: TRBJ1-4; abundance: few; CDR3nt: TGCAGCGCCAGGCGGGGGGAGGAGGAAAAACTGTTTTTT; CDR3aa: CSARRGEEEKLFF
v_gene: TRBV6-6; d_gene: -; j_gene: TRBJ2-5; abundance: once; CDR3nt: TGTGCCAGCGCCCTGGACCGGTTAGAGACCCAGTACTTC; CDR3aa: CASALDRLETQYF
v_gene: TRBV27; d_gene: -; j_gene: TRBJ1-2; abundance: -; CDR3nt: TGTGCCAGCAGTTTATGGCCGCCAGGGCAGGGGAACTATGGCTACACCTTC; CDR3aa: CASSLWPPGQGNYGYTF
v_gene: TRBV9; d_gene: -; j_gene: TRBJ2-2; abundance: -; CDR3nt: TGTGCCAGCAGCGTAGAGGATCGCCGAACCGGGGAGCTGTTTTTT; CDR3aa: CASSVEDRRTGELFF
v_gene: TRBV7-2; d_gene: TRBD2; j_gene: TRBJ2-5; abundance: -; CDR3nt: TGTGCCAGCAGCTTAGCGGGGGGGGAGACCCAGTACTTC; CDR3aa: CASSLAGGETQYF
v_gene: TRBV23-1; d_gene: -; j_gene: TRBJ1-2; abundance: -; CDR3nt: TGCGCCAGCAGCCAAGAACTCCAAGGGCCTTATGGCTACACCTTC; CDR3aa: CASSQELQGPYGYTF
v_gene: TRBV13; d_gene: -; j_gene: TRBJ2-3; abundance: -; CDR3nt: TGTGCCAGCAGCTTAGTAGCCCAGGATACGCAGTATTTT; CDR3aa: CASSLVAQDTQYF
v_gene: TRBV6-6; d_gene: -; j_gene: TRBJ2-7; abundance: -; CDR3nt: TGTGCCAGCAGTTACTCTGGCACCTACGAGCAGTACTTC; CDR3aa: CASSYSGTYEQYF